These T cell receptor beta chains were read from a single sample in a study of Ad26.COV2.S vaccination and SARS-CoV-2 variants. Repertoires were generated with immunoSEQ multiplex PCR, while TCRdb's copy carries only in-frame clones and drops some. This sample yields more than 300,000 clones, of which 85% are seen a single time; approximately 2.1% belongs to the top ten. The sequencing used peripheral blood, collected in a trial of Ad26.COV2.S vaccine versus placebo. These receptors were taken from a person aged 18-60 years who received the Ad26.COV2.S COVID-19 vaccine or a placebo. The CDR3 runs from the conserved cysteine through the conserved F or W. D genes are given only for firm matches. Clone size is not always given. Where it is, it says once, few, many or a class for expanded clones.

V: TRBV5-1; size: .; J: TRBJ2-1; D: .; DNA: TGCGCCAGCAGCTTGGGCGCGGCTTCCTACAATGAGCAGTTCTTC; CDR3: CASSLGAASYNEQFF
V: TRBV27; size: once; J: TRBJ2-1; D: .; DNA: TGTGCCAGCAGTTACGATGAATACAATGAGCAGTTCTTC; CDR3: CASSYDEYNEQFF
V: TRBV6-5; size: once; J: TRBJ1-3; D: .; DNA: TGTGCCAGCAGACAGGGCTTACGAAACACCATATATTTT; CDR3: CASRQGLRNTIYF
V: TRBV5-1; size: .; J: TRBJ2-1; D: TRBD2; DNA: TGCGCCAGCAGCCCCCGTATCGGGGGGGGCCACAATGAGCAGTTCTTC; CDR3: CASSPRIGGGHNEQFF
V: TRBV7-6; size: .; J: TRBJ1-4; D: TRBD1; DNA: TGTGCCAGCAGCTTAGGTGGACAGGCCGTGGGAAAACTGTTTTTT; CDR3: CASSLGGQAVGKLFF
V: TRBV9; size: few; J: TRBJ2-3; D: TRBD2; DNA: TGTGCCAGCAGCGTAGGGATAACTAGCGGAAGCACAGATACGCAGTATTTT; CDR3: CASSVGITSGSTDTQYF
V: TRBV5-6; size: .; J: TRBJ1-5; D: .; DNA: TGTGCCAGCAGCTTGCGCGGGGAGCCCCAGCATTTT; CDR3: CASSLRGEPQHF
V: TRBV4-2; size: .; J: TRBJ1-3; D: .; DNA: TGTGCCAGCAGCCAAGAAGCGGCGGGGGGAAACACCATATATTTT; CDR3: CASSQEAAGGNTIYF
V: TRBV28; size: .; J: TRBJ2-5; D: TRBD2; DNA: TGTGCCAGCAGTTCTCTAGCGGGGTACAAAGAGACCCAGTACTTC; CDR3: CASSSLAGYKETQYF
V: TRBV28; size: .; J: TRBJ1-5; D: .; DNA: TGTGCCAGCAGTCCCCACAGGGATCGTCAGCCCCAGCATTTT; CDR3: CASSPHRDRQPQHF
V: TRBV7-9; size: .; J: TRBJ2-1; D: .; DNA: TGTGCCAGCAGCCCCCGGGATCGCCGAGCCAATGAGCAGTTCTTC; CDR3: CASSPRDRRANEQFF
V: TRBV7-3; size: .; J: TRBJ2-1; D: .; DNA: TGTGCCAGCAGCTTAAGCCCGGGGATTGATGAGCAGTTCTTC; CDR3: CASSLSPGIDEQFF
V: TRBV4-1; size: .; J: TRBJ1-6; D: .; DNA: TGCGCCAGCAGCCAAGACGGAAATTCACCCCTGGGCTTT; CDR3: CASSQDGNSPLGF
V: TRBV27; size: .; J: TRBJ2-7; D: TRBD2; DNA: TGTGCCAGCAGTGGACTAGCGGGGCCCTCCTACGAGCAGTACTTC; CDR3: CASSGLAGPSYEQYF
V: TRBV12-3/TRBV12-4; size: .; J: TRBJ2-7; D: .; DNA: TGTGCCAGCAGTTTAGCTAGGGTCGCTGAGCAGTACTTC; CDR3: CASSLARVAEQYF
V: TRBV6-5; size: .; J: TRBJ2-7; D: .; DNA: TGTGCCAGCTCCGGGTACGAGCAGTACTTC; CDR3: CASSGYEQYF
V: TRBV21-1; size: .; J: TRBJ2-1; D: .; DNA: TGTGCCACAGACTGCGGGGGGAGCTCCTACAATGAGCAGTTCTTC; CDR3: CATDCGGSSYNEQFF
V: TRBV6-5; size: .; J: TRBJ1-1; D: .; DNA: TGTGCCAGCAGGGCGGACCGCATGAACACTGAAGCTTTCTTT; CDR3: CASRADRMNTEAFF
V: TRBV25-1; size: .; J: TRBJ2-7; D: TRBD2; DNA: TGTGCCAGCAGCGTCAGCGGGGGCTACGAGCAGTACTTC; CDR3: CASSVSGGYEQYF
V: TRBV2; size: .; J: TRBJ1-1; D: TRBD1; DNA: TGTGCCAGCAGCCGGGACAGGGTATCTGAAGCTTTCTTT; CDR3: CASSRDRVSEAFF
V: TRBV5-1; size: .; J: TRBJ2-1; D: .; DNA: TGCGCCAGCAGCTTGGATACGGGCTCCTACAATGAGCAGTTCTTC; CDR3: CASSLDTGSYNEQFF
V: TRBV15; size: .; J: TRBJ2-1; D: TRBD1; DNA: TGTGCCACCAGCAGAGATAGTGCCGCTGGGTTAGGGACAGGGTATAACAATGAGCAGTTCTTC; CDR3: CATSRDSAAGLGTGYNNEQFF
V: TRBV10-3; size: .; J: TRBJ1-6; D: .; DNA: TGTGCCAGTCACTCACAGGGAGATTCACCCCTCCACTTT; CDR3: CASHSQGDSPLHF
V: TRBV6-1; size: few; J: TRBJ1-1; D: TRBD1; DNA: TGTGCCAGCAGCTCCGACAGGGGGGCTGAAGCTTTCTTT; CDR3: CASSSDRGAEAFF
V: TRBV10-1; size: .; J: TRBJ1-4; D: TRBD1; DNA: TGCGCCTCTCCGGGGACAGGGGGTTGGGCAACTAATGAAAAACTGTTTTTT; CDR3: CASPGTGGWATNEKLFF
V: TRBV27; size: .; J: TRBJ1-4; D: TRBD1; DNA: TGTGCCAGCAGACAGGGGGGTGTACTCGGAAAACTGTTTTTT; CDR3: CASRQGGVLGKLFF
V: TRBV7-2; size: .; J: TRBJ1-1; D: .; DNA: TGTGCCAGCAGCTTAGCTTTCGTGAACACTGAAGCTTTCTTT; CDR3: CASSLAFVNTEAFF
V: TRBV5-4; size: .; J: TRBJ1-2; D: .; DNA: TGTGCCAGCAGCTTTCGTGGGGGGAGGTATGGCTACACCTTC; CDR3: CASSFRGGRYGYTF
V: TRBV12-3/TRBV12-4; size: .; J: TRBJ1-2; D: .; DNA: TGTGCCAGCAGTTTACAGAGGCAGGCCGGCTACACCTTC; CDR3: CASSLQRQAGYTF
V: TRBV7-2; size: .; J: TRBJ1-1; D: .; DNA: TGTGCCAGCAGCTTAAAGGCGAACACTGAAGCTTTCTTT; CDR3: CASSLKANTEAFF
V: TRBV18; size: once; J: TRBJ1-5; D: .; DNA: TGTGCCAGCTCACCAGGTCGCGGGGGCGAACAGCCCCAGCATTTT; CDR3: CASSPGRGGEQPQHF
V: TRBV4-2; size: .; J: TRBJ1-5; D: .; DNA: TGTGCCAGCAGCCAAGAATCAGTTTGGAATAGCAATCAGCCCCAGCATTTT; CDR3: CASSQESVWNSNQPQHF
V: TRBV3-1/TRBV3-2; size: few; J: TRBJ2-7; D: TRBD1; DNA: TGTGCCAGCAGCCAAGGGACAGGGAGGTCCTACGAGCAGTACTTC; CDR3: CASSQGTGRSYEQYF
V: TRBV6-5; size: once; J: TRBJ1-5; D: .; DNA: TGTGCCAGCAGTTACATGGGCAATCAGCCCCAGCATTTT; CDR3: CASSYMGNQPQHF
V: TRBV28; size: .; J: TRBJ2-1; D: .; DNA: TGTGCCAGCGGTCGGTACAATGAGCAGTTCTTC; CDR3: CASGRYNEQFF
V: TRBV5-4; size: .; J: TRBJ2-3; D: TRBD1; DNA: TGTGCCAGCAGCCAGGACAGGGGGGTAACAGATACGCAGTATTTT; CDR3: CASSQDRGVTDTQYF
V: TRBV2; size: .; J: TRBJ2-3; D: .; DNA: TGTGCCAGCAGTGGACCGTTCACAGATACGCAGTATTTT; CDR3: CASSGPFTDTQYF